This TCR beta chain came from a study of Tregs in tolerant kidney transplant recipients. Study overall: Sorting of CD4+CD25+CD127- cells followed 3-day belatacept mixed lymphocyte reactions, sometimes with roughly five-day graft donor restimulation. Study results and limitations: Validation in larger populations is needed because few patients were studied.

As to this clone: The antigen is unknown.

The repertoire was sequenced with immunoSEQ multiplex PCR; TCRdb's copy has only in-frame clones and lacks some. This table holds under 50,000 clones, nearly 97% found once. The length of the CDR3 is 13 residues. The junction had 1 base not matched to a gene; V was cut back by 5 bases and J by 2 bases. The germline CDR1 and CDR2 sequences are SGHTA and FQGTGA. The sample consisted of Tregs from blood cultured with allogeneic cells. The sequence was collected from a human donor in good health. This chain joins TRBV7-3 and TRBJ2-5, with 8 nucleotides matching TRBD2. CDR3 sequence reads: CASSRGGQETQYF. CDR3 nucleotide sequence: TGTGCCAGCAGCCGGGGGGGTCAAGAGACCCAGTACTTC.